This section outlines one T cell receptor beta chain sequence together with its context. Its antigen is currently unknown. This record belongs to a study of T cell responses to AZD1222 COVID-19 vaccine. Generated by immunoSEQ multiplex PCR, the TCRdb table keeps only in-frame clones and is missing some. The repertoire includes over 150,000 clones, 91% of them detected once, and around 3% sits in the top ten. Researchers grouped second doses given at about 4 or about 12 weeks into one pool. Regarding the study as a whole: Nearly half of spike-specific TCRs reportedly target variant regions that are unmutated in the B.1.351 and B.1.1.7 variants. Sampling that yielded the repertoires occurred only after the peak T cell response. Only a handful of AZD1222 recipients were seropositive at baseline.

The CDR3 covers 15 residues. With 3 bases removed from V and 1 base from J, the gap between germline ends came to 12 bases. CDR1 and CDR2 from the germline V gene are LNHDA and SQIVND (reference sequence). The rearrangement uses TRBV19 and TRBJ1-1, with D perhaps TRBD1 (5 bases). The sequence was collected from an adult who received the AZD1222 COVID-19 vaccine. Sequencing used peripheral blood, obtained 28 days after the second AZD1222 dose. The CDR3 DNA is TGTGCCAGTAGTATTCTAGGCCAGGGGAACACTGAAGCTTTCTTT. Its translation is CASSILGQGNTEAFF.